This is a list of T cell receptor beta chains from one sample in a study of blood T cells in healthy people across ages. TCRdb re-analysed the 5' RACE reads in MiXCR, keeping a single row per CDR3 protein. The table includes fewer than 1,000,000 distinct CDR3 sequences, approximately 44% detected once. The sequenced sample consisted of blood. All receptors derive from a man aged 55 to 69 in good health. Each CDR3 is given with its conserved first and last residue. The D gene is left open where the match is weak. A row's size may be missing; if present it is once, few, many or a size class.

CDR3 DNA	CDR3 protein	D gene	clone size	J gene	V gene
TGTGCCAGCAGCCTCGGAATGCTGGGGTACAATGAGCAGTTCTTC	CASSLGMLGYNEQFF	.	.	TRBJ2-1	TRBV7-9
TGTGCCAGCACGGAATTTGGGACAGCATCCAAAAACATTCAGTACTTC	CASTEFGTASKNIQYF	TRBD1	few	TRBJ2-4	TRBV6-1
TGCGCCAGCAGCCAAGATCTTCTAGCCAAAAACATTCAGTACTTC	CASSQDLLAKNIQYF	.	few	TRBJ2-4	TRBV4-3
TGCAGCGTTGAACGGGCCGACAGGGGAGCGAACACTGAAGCTTTCTTT	CSVERADRGANTEAFF	TRBD1	.	TRBJ1-1	TRBV29-1
TGTGCCAGCAGCTCTGGTGCGGACAGGGTCTACGAGCAGTACTTC	CASSSGADRVYEQYF	TRBD1	few	TRBJ2-7	TRBV7-2
TGTGCCAGCAGTCCCCGCGAGGGGTTCTACAATGAGCAGTTCTTC	CASSPREGFYNEQFF	.	.	TRBJ2-1	TRBV27
TGTGCCAGCAGCTTGGGCAGGGGGCTTGATGGCTACACCTTC	CASSLGRGLDGYTF	TRBD1	few	TRBJ1-2	TRBV11-2
TGCGCCAGCAGCCAAGGGGAGCTAGTACAAGAGACCCAGTACTTC	CASSQGELVQETQYF	.	few	TRBJ2-5	TRBV4-3
TGTGCCAGCAGTTTTTCCGGGGGGGAAGTGCAGTTCTTC	CASSFSGGEVQFF	TRBD2	.	TRBJ2-1	TRBV12-3/TRBV12-4
TGTGCCAGCAGTTTACTAGCGGGGGTCAAGAGGGAGACCCAGTACTTC	CASSLLAGVKRETQYF	TRBD2	few	TRBJ2-5	TRBV28
TGTGCCAGCAATCCTCCGAGGACAGATACGCAGTATTTT	CASNPPRTDTQYF	.	.	TRBJ2-3	TRBV28
TGTGCCAGCAGCCTCACGCGGTCTAGCGAAATCGATGAGCAGTACTTC	CASSLTRSSEIDEQYF	.	.	TRBJ2-7	TRBV7-3
TGTGCCAGCAGCTTGGCCACTAGCGGGGGGGCAGACGAGCAGTACTTC	CASSLATSGGADEQYF	TRBD2	.	TRBJ2-7	TRBV7-6
TGTGCCAGCAGCGTAGCGCCTAGCGGGGGGAAGAATGAGCAGTTCTTC	CASSVAPSGGKNEQFF	TRBD2	.	TRBJ2-1	TRBV9
TGTGCCAGCAGCAAAGTGGAGGAGAGAGAGACCCAGTACTTC	CASSKVEERETQYF	.	many	TRBJ2-5	TRBV21-1
TGCGCCAGCAGCCAAGTACCGGGGACAGAAGGCACAGATACGCAGTATTTT	CASSQVPGTEGTDTQYF	TRBD1	.	TRBJ2-3	TRBV4-1
TGTGCCACCAGTGACAGGGACAGGGGGCGGATTGAGCAGTTCTTC	CATSDRDRGRIEQFF	TRBD1	.	TRBJ2-1	TRBV24-1
TGTGCCAGCAGTGGTGATACCCTCACCTACAATGAGCAGTTCTTC	CASSGDTLTYNEQFF	.	.	TRBJ2-1	TRBV5-6
TGTGCCAGCAGTTACCAAAGCGGGGGGGCCGACACCGGGGAGCTGTTTTTT	CASSYQSGGADTGELFF	TRBD2	.	TRBJ2-2	TRBV6-2/TRBV6-3
TGTGCCAGCAGCTTACAGAAAGCCAAAAACATTCAGTACTTC	CASSLQKAKNIQYF	.	.	TRBJ2-4	TRBV7-2
TGTGCCAGCAGCCAATCTAAGGGAACTAATGAAAAACTGTTTTTT	CASSQSKGTNEKLFF	.	.	TRBJ1-4	TRBV16
TGCGCCAGCAGCTTGGCCGACTACACAGATACGCAGTATTTT	CASSLADYTDTQYF	.	few	TRBJ2-3	TRBV5-1
TGTGCCAGCAGTCGGACTAGCGGGGGGGCTGACGAGCAGTACTTC	CASSRTSGGADEQYF	TRBD2	.	TRBJ2-7	TRBV7-9
TGTGCCAGCAGCCTAGGGACAGGCGAGGGAAACATTCAGTACTTC	CASSLGTGEGNIQYF	TRBD1	.	TRBJ2-4	TRBV13
TGTGCCAGCAGCTTGGGATGGGGAAGGGCCCAAGAGACCCAGTACTTC	CASSLGWGRAQETQYF	.	.	TRBJ2-5	TRBV5-4
TGTGCCAGCAGCCTCGGGGACGGGGTACCCTACGAGCAGTACTTC	CASSLGDGVPYEQYF	.	.	TRBJ2-7	TRBV21-1
TGTGCCAGCGGACCCCGGGGGATCAATGAGCAGTTCTTC	CASGPRGINEQFF	.	few	TRBJ2-1	TRBV21-1
TGTGCCAGCAGTCCAGGGGGGCGAACCTACAATGAGCAGTTCTTC	CASSPGGRTYNEQFF	.	.	TRBJ2-1	TRBV27
TGTGCCAGTAGACTCCAATTGGCGTCCAATGAGCAGTACTTC	CASRLQLASNEQYF	.	.	TRBJ2-7	TRBV19
TGTGCCAGCGGTACAAAGGGGGATGACTCCTACGAGCAGTACTTC	CASGTKGDDSYEQYF	.	.	TRBJ2-7	TRBV27
TGTGCCAGCAGCCCTACAGCGACCTATGGCTACACCTTC	CASSPTATYGYTF	.	few	TRBJ1-2	TRBV12-3/TRBV12-4
TGCAGTGAGCGGGGATGGACCAATGAGCAGTTCTTC	CSERGWTNEQFF	TRBD2	few	TRBJ2-1	TRBV20-1
TGCAGTGCTAGAGATTTCGCTAGACCCACAGATACGCAGTATTTT	CSARDFARPTDTQYF	.	.	TRBJ2-3	TRBV20-1
TGTGCCAGCAGCTTGTGGGAGATGCGCGAGCAGTACTTC	CASSLWEMREQYF	.	.	TRBJ2-7	TRBV5-5
TGCAGTACCCTGCCTAGACAGGGCAGAAATTCACCCCTCCACTTT	CSTLPRQGRNSPLHF	TRBD1	.	TRBJ1-6	TRBV20-1
TGTGCCAGCAGCCCGAAGATAGACAGGCGAGGATACGAGCAGTACTTC	CASSPKIDRRGYEQYF	.	few	TRBJ2-7	TRBV5-5
TGTGCCAGCAGCTTCGGTTATGCAGATGAGCAGTACTTC	CASSFGYADEQYF	.	.	TRBJ2-7	TRBV7-2
TGTGCCAGCAGCTTGAGAGGGAGGGATGATGGCTACACCTTC	CASSLRGRDDGYTF	.	once	TRBJ1-2	TRBV7-2
TGTGCCAGCAGCGAGGGGGGACTAGCTCGTGAGACCCAGTACTTC	CASSEGGLARETQYF	TRBD2	few	TRBJ2-5	TRBV9
TGTGCTAGTGGTGGGGGGATGAGTCAGCCCCAGCATTTT	CASGGGMSQPQHF	.	.	TRBJ1-5	TRBV12-5
TGTGCCAGCATGGGGACAGGCAAAAACATTCAGTACTTC	CASMGTGKNIQYF	TRBD1	few	TRBJ2-4	TRBV25-1
TGTGCCAGCAGCCAAGTAGCGGGGGGGATCGGTGAGCAGTACTTC	CASSQVAGGIGEQYF	TRBD2	.	TRBJ2-5	TRBV3-1
TGTGCCAGCAGTGAAGCTCGGAGGACTGTCGGGGAAAAACTGTTTTTT	CASSEARRTVGEKLFF	.	.	TRBJ1-4	TRBV6-1
TGTGCCAGCACCCAACTTGGGGGACAGGGGAACAATGAGCAGTTCTTC	CASTQLGGQGNNEQFF	TRBD1	.	TRBJ2-1	TRBV5-6
TGTGCCAGCAGCCCCCGCCGGGACAGCCAAGAGACCCAGTACTTC	CASSPRRDSQETQYF	TRBD1	few	TRBJ2-5	TRBV11-2
TGTGCCAGCAGTTACTCGACCGAAGAGACCCAGTACTTC	CASSYSTEETQYF	.	few	TRBJ2-5	TRBV6-5